The sequence of this T cell receptor beta chain was determined in a study of T cells expressing NK-cell markers (dated by TCRdb to 2020 to 2021). A note on the overall study: Several donors provided sorted CD3+CD56+NKG2C+, CD3+CD56+NKG2C- and CD3+CD56-NKG2C+ T-cell subsets, whose TCR beta-chain repertoires were profiled. Among the eight sequenced donors, seven were HCMV-seropositive and one was HCMV-seronegative. The study sequenced eight donors, all healthy volunteers chosen at random: three men and five women. The libraries were sequenced on Illumina HiSeq 2000/2500, MiSeq or NextSeq, producing 2 x 150 bp reads.

CDR1 is given as SSHAT and CDR2 as FNYEAQ, both from the germline V gene (reference sequence). The CDR3 goes from the cysteine to the phenylalanine over 15 residues. The nucleotide record is missing. A commercial ELISA kit detecting HCMV-specific IgG in serum was used to determine HCMV serostatus. Ficoll density gradient centrifugation was used to isolate peripheral blood mononuclear cells from blood. Comments on this clonotype: Its antigen is still unknown.

Overall study results and their limits: In several donors, the dominant CD3+CD56+NKG2C+ clonotypes were among the top 10 CD8+ clonotypes and accounted for about 1.0-7.5% of CD8+ T cells. Whether the expanded NKG2C-expressing T cell clones were specific for HCMV antigens was left unclear. Those dominant clonotypes were again the most abundant among CD3+CD56-NKG2C+ cells in several donors, at about 28.3-60.1%.

The sequencing machine was an Illumina HiSeq 2000. TCR beta cDNA libraries were prepared using 5'RACE template switching, which introduced a universal primer site and unique molecular identifiers. Synthesis of cDNA was primed from the TCR beta constant segment and was followed by two consecutive PCR amplification steps. As for the authors' bioinformatics: MIGEC was used to demultiplex reads and group reads by UMI, and MiTCR was used to assemble and quantify clonotypes. To exclude erroneous sequences, any TCR cDNA sequence not supported by at least two reads was discarded. The tcR package was used for downstream repertoire analysis, and clonotypes were matched between fractions using CDR3 nucleotide sequence together with V segment. VDJmatch was used to annotate antigen specificity against VDJdb, with one amino acid substitution allowed in CDR3. TCRdb reprocessed the reads and lists each CDR3 protein sequence as a single entry, with no DNA. The V and J calls come from TCRdb's annotation, not from the publication. The sample's own table lists about 450,000 distinct CDR3 sequences. The top ten constitute approximately 6.8% of the sample.

The rearranged segments are TRBV7-7 and TRBJ2-5; the TCRdb D gene call, TRBD2, has no DNA to confirm it. Source material: blood T cells: a sorted CD56 or NKG2C T cell subset, CD4+ or CD8+ T cells, or bulk PBMC T cells (not recorded which). This receptor was identified in a woman aged 18-70 years in good health. The CDR3 protein is CASSLGTSGQETQYF. When the CDR3 is completed using the reference TRBV7-7 and TRBJ2-5 genes on either side, the full variable domain is GAGVSQSPRYKVTKRGQDVTLRCDPISSHATLYWYQQALGQGPEFLTYFNYEAQPDKSGLPSDRFSAERPEGSISTLTIQRTEQRDSAMYRCASSLGTSGQETQYFGPGTRLLVL.